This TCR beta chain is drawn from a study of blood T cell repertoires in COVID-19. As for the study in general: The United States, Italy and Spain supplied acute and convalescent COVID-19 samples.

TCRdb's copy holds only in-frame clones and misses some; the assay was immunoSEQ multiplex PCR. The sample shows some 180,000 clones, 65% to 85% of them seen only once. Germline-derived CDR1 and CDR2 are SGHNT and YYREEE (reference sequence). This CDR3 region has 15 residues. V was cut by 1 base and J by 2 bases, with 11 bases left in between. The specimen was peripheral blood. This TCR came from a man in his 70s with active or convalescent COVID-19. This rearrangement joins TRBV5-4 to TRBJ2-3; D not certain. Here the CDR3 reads CASSLMGSYTDTQYF. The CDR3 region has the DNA TGTGCCAGCAGCTTGATGGGCAGTTACACAGATACGCAGTATTTT.